This T cell receptor (beta chain) was documented in a study of CXCR3-negative and CXCR3-positive naive CD8 T cells. In the study overall: Overall TRB read output was 120 million to 150 million, and each library contained about 1.5 +/- 0.3 million reads. Whole-study results and caveats: CXCR3-positive naive cells carried more hydrophobic TRB CDR3s than CXCR3-negative naive cells did.

As for this clonotype: Its antigen is currently unknown.

Each TRB cDNA library was prepared by 5' RACE (with UMI labels). TCRdb reprocessed the 5' RACE reads and keeps a single row for each CDR3 protein, giving no DNA. This sample's clone table lists some 130,000 distinct CDR3 sequences. The clonotype was recovered from a human donor in good health. Some clones in this sample may be carry-over from other donors' samples. The sequencing sample was made of naive CXCR3+ CD8+ T cells from blood. Described subset: CD45RO-CCR7+CD27+CD95- naive CD8+ T cells expressing CXCR3 (TNR3+).

This CDR3 reads CAIRAEGTDTQYF. This chain connects TRBV10-3 to TRBJ2-3. The CDR3 is made up of 13 amino acids. Germline loops: CDR1 ENHRY, CDR2 SYGVKD.